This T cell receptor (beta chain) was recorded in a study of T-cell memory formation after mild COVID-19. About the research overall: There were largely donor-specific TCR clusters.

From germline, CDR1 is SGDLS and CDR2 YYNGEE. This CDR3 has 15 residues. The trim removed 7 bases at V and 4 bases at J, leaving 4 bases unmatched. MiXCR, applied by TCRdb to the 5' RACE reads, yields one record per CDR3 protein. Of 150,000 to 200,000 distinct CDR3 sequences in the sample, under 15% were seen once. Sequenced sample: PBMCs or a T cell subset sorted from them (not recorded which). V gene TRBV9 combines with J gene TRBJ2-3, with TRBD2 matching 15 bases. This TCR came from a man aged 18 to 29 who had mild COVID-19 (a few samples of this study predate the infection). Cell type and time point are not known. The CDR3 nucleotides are TGTGCCAGCGGACTAGCGGGGGGGCCTCCAGATACGCAGTATTTT. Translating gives CASGLAGGPPDTQYF.